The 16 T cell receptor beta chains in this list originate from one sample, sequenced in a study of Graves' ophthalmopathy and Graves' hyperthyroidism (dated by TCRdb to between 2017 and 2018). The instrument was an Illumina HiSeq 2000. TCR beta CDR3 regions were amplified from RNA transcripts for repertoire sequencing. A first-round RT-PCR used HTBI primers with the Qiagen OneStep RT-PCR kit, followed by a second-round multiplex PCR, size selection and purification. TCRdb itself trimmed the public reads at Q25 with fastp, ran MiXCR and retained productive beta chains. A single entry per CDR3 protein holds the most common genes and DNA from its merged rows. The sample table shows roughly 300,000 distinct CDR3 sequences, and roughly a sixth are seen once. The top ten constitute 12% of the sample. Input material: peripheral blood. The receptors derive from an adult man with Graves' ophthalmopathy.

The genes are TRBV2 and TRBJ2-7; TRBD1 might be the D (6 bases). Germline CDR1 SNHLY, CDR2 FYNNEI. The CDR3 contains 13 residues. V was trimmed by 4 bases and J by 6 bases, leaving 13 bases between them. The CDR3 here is CASSVAGAAEQYF. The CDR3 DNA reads TGTGCCAGCAGTGTCGCAGGGGCGGCCGAGCAGTACTTC.

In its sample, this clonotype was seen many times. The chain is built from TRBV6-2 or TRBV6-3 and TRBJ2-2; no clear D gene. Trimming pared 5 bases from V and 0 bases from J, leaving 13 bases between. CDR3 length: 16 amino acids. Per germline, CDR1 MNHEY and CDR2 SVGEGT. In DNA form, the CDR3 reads TGTGCCAGCAGTAACACACCCCCGGCGAACACCGGGGAGCTGTTTTTT. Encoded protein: CASSNTPPANTGELFF.

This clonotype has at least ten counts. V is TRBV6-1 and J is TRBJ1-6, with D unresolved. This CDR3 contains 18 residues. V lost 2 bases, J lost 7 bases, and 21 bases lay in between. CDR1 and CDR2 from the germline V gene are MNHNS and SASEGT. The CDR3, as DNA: TGTGCCAGCAGTGAACACGGGCTGGGGTCAGCCATCAATTCACCCCTCCACTTT. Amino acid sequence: CASSEHGLGSAINSPLHF.

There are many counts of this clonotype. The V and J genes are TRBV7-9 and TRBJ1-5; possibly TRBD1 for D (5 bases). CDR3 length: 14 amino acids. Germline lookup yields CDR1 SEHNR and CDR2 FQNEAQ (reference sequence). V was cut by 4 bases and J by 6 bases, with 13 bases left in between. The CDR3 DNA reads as TGTGCCAGCAGCTCCACGGGGGGTACTCAGCCCCAGCATTTT. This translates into CASSSTGGTQPQHF.

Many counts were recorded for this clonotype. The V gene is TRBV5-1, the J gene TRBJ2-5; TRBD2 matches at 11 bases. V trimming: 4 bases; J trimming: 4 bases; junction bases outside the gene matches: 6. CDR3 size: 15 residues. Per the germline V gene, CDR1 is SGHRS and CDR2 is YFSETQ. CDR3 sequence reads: CASSGAGTSGETQYF. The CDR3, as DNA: TGCGCCAGCAGCGGGGCCGGGACTAGCGGAGAGACCCAGTACTTC.

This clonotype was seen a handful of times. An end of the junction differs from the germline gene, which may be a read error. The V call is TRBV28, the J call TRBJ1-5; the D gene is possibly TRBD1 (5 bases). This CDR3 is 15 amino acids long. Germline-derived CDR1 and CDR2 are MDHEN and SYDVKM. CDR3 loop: CASTTGGASSQPQHF. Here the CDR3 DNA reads TGTGCCAGCACCACCGGCGGGGCCAGCAGTCAGCCCCAGCATTTT.

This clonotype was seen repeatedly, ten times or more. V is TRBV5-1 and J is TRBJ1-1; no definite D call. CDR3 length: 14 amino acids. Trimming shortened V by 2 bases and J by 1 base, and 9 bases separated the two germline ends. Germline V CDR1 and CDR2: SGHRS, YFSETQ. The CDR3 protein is CASSFTTRNTEAFF. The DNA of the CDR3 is TGCGCCAGCAGCTTCACGACAAGGAACACTGAAGCTTTCTTT.

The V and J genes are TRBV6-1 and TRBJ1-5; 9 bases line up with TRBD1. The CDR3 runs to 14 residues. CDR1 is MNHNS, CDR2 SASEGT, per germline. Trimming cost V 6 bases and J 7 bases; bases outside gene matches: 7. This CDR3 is CASRATGGTQPQHF. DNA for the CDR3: TGTGCCAGCAGAGCCACAGGGGGCACACAGCCCCAGCATTTT.

The CDR3 reads CAWSPYLAGGINEQFF. The CDR3 DNA reads TGTGCCTGGAGCCCCTACCTAGCGGGAGGAATCAATGAGCAGTTCTTC. This sequence joins TRBV30 and TRBJ2-1; 11 nucleotides agree with TRBD2. CDR1 and CDR2 (germline): GTSNPN, SVGIG (reference sequence). CDR3 size: 16 residues. The trim removed 3 bases at V and 6 bases at J, leaving 10 bases unmatched.

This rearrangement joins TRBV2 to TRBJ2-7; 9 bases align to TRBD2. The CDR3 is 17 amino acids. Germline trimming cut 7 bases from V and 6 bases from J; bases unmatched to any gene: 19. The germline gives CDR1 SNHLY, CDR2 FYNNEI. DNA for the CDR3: TGTGCCAGCACCACCAGCCATGGGCTAGCGGGACCCACCGAGCAGTACTTC. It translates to CASTTSHGLAGPTEQYF.

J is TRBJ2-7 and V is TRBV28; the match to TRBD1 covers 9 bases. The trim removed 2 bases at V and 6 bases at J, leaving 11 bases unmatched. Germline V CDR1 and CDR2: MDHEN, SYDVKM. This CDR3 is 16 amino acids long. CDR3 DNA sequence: TGTGCCAGCAGTTTAACCCCGGGACAGGGCGGCGTCGAGCAGTACTTC. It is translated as CASSLTPGQGGVEQYF.

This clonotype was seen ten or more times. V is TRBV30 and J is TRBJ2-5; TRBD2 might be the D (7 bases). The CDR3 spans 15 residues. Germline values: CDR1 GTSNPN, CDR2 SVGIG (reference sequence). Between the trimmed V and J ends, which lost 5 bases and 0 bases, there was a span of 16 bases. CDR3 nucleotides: TGTGCCTGGGGGGGGGCGGGAGCTAACCAAGAGACCCAGTACTTC. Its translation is CAWGGAGANQETQYF.

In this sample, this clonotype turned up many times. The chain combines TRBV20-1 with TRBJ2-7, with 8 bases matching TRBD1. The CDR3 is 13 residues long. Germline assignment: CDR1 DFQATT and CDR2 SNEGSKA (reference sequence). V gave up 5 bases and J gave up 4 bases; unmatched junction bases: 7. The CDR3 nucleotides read TGCAGTGCTTTGACACGACAGGGGTACGAGCAGTACTTC. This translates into CSALTRQGYEQYF.

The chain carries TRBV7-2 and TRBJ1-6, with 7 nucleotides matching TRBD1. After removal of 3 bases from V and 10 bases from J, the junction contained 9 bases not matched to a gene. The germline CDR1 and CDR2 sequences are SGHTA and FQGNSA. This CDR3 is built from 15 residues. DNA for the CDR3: TGTGCCAGCAGCTTGAGGCAGGGGGATCGCTCACCCCTCCACTTT. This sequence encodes CASSLRQGDRSPLHF.

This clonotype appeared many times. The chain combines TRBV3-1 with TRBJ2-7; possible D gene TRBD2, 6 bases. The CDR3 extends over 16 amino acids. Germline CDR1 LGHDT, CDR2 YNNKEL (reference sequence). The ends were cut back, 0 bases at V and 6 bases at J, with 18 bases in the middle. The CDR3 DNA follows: TGTGCCAGCAGCCAAGATCTCGGGAGTACGCCCATCGAGCAGTACTTC. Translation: CASSQDLGSTPIEQYF.

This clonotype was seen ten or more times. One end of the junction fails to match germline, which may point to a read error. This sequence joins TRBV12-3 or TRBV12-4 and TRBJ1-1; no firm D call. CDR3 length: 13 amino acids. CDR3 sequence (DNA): TGTGCCAGCAGTCTGACGGAGAACATTGAAGCTTTCTTT. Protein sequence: CASSLTENIEAFF.